The next 5 T cell receptor beta chains were all read from a single sample in a study of T-cell reconstitution after alpha-beta-depleted transplantation in children. The TCRbeta library was prepared with unique molecular identifiers. Using its own MiXCR run on the PCR reads, TCRdb lists one record per CDR3 protein. Here the sample spans some 220,000 distinct CDR3 sequences, around 10% being singletons. This specimen was PBMCs from the stem cell graft donor, taken from the stem cell graft. The receptors stem from a human donor who donated a stem cell graft to a child with acute lymphoblastic leukemia.

The chain has TRBV27 and TRBJ2-1, with a tentative D call TRBD1 (8 bases). Trimming left V 6 bases short and J 4 bases short, with 13 bases between. From germline, CDR1 is MNHEY and CDR2 SMNVEV (reference sequence). The CDR3 length is 14 residues. The CDR3 nucleotides are TGTGCCAGCAGCCCACAGGGGGGGTACAATGAGCAGTTCTTC. It is translated as CASSPQGGYNEQFF.

The J gene is TRBJ1-1, the V gene TRBV20-1, with a tentative D call TRBD1 (5 bases). The CDR3 length is 14 residues. Germline V gives CDR1 DFQATT, CDR2 SNEGSKA (reference sequence). V dropped 5 bases and J dropped 1 base, with 14 bases sitting between them. As DNA, the CDR3 is TGCAGTGCTCGTAACCAGGGCCAGAACACTGAAGCTTTCTTT. Amino acid sequence: CSARNQGQNTEAFF.

The table lists this clonotype with many counts. The chain uses TRBV6-5 and TRBJ1-1; 8 nucleotides line up with TRBD1. The germline CDR1 and CDR2 sequences are MNHEY and SVGAGI. The CDR3 totals 15 residues. The trim removed 2 bases at V and 4 bases at J, leaving 6 bases unmatched. The CDR3 nucleotides are TGTGCCAGCAGTTACGCAACAGGGGGAAGCACTGAAGCTTTCTTT. Residues: CASSYATGGSTEAFF.

The chain has TRBV6-2 or TRBV6-3 and TRBJ2-7, with 11 bases aligning to TRBD1. V was clipped by 7 bases and J by 4 bases; unmatched bases: 12. CDR1 is MNHEY and CDR2 is SVGEGT in the germline V gene. This CDR3 region has 16 residues. DNA of the CDR3: TGTGCCAGCATCTACAACCGGGACAGGGGGATATACGAGCAGTACTTC. This codes for CASIYNRDRGIYEQYF.

The table lists this clonotype with many counts. The chain carries TRBV29-1 and TRBJ2-7; D possibly uses TRBD1 or TRBD2 (5 bases each). This CDR3 is built from 14 residues. The V gene lost 6 bases and the J gene lost 5 bases, with 20 bases spanning the gap. The germline V gene has CDR1 SQVTM and CDR2 ANQGSEA. The CDR3: CSVGLRDPRDEQYF. The CDR3 nucleotides read TGCAGCGTGGGTCTCCGGGACCCCCGCGACGAGCAGTACTTC.